Each of the 24 T cell receptor beta chains below was sequenced from the same sample in a study of blood T cell repertoires in COVID-19. The method was immunoSEQ multiplex PCR; TCRdb's version includes in-frame clones alone and lacks a portion of them. The repertoire includes roughly 160,000 clones, roughly 90% of them detected once, and about 26% sits in the top ten. The sample comprised peripheral blood. These receptors all stem from a man in his sixties with acute or convalescent COVID-19.

The chain uses TRBV28 and TRBJ1-2; 10 nucleotides line up with TRBD1. CDR1 is MDHEN, CDR2 SYDVKM, per germline. CDR3 length: 14 residues. V was pared by 6 bases and J by 2 bases, with 3 bases of the junction left unmatched. The CDR3, as DNA: TGTGCCAGCAGCCGGACAGGGGGGAACTATGGCTACACCTTC. Its translation: CASSRTGGNYGYTF.

This clone was observed a few times. The chain recombines TRBV15 with TRBJ1-1, with 8 nucleotides matching TRBD1. The ends lost 0 bases at V and 6 bases at J; junction bases unmatched: 9. CDR3 size: 16 residues. The germline CDR1 and CDR2 sequences are LNHNV and YYDKDF (reference sequence). The CDR3 nucleotides read TGTGCCACCAGCAGAGATCGTACAGCAGGGGGCTCTGAAGCTTTCTTT. Amino acids: CATSRDRTAGGSEAFF.

The chain has TRBV10-3 and TRBJ1-5; D gene uncertain. V was cut by 0 bases and J by 2 bases, with 5 bases left in between. This CDR3 region has 14 residues. CDR1 and CDR2 (germline): ENHRY, SYGVKD. The CDR3 DNA is TGTGCCATCAGTGAGTCTCGAGGCAATCAGCCCCAGCATTTT. It yields the protein CAISESRGNQPQHF.

The CDR3 protein is CSVRTAIEQYF. DNA of the CDR3: TGCAGCGTTCGAACAGCTATCGAGCAGTACTTC. V and J are TRBV29-1 and TRBJ2-7; unclear D gene. Germline CDR1 is SQVTM and CDR2 is ANQGSEA. The CDR3 has 11 amino acids. V was clipped by 5 bases and J by 6 bases, with 11 bases between them.

The CDR3 nucleotides are TGTGCCAGCAGCCCCGGTTTGGGGCCTAACTATGGCTACACCTTC. Protein: CASSPGLGPNYGYTF. The chain uses TRBV7-3 and TRBJ1-2; a weak D match, TRBD1 (5 bases). CDR3 length: 15 residues. CDR1 and CDR2 from the germline V gene are SGHTA and FQGTGA. The V end lost 5 bases, the J end lost 0 bases, and 13 bases lay between the germline ends.

The V gene is TRBV19, the J gene TRBJ1-1; no firm D call. Looked up from germline, CDR1 is LNHDA and CDR2 is SQIVND (reference sequence). There are 13 residues in the CDR3. Trimming removed 5 bases at V and 2 bases at J, with 9 bases between. CDR3 residues: CASSGLDNTEAFF. CDR3 sequence (DNA): TGTGCCAGTAGTGGCCTCGATAACACTGAAGCTTTCTTT.

The rearrangement uses TRBV5-8 and TRBJ2-1; TRBD1 matches at 7 bases. Germline loops: CDR1 SGHTS, CDR2 YDEGEE. The V segment lost 2 bases and the J segment 9 bases; nucleotides outside the gene matches: 11. The CDR3 length is 15 residues. CDR3 loop: CASSFIRGPGGEQFF. The CDR3 nucleotides are TGTGCCAGCAGCTTTATAAGGGGGCCCGGCGGTGAGCAGTTCTTC.

V is TRBV2 and J is TRBJ2-7, with 9 bases fitting TRBD1. The CDR3 is made up of 11 amino acids. Germline V gene sequence: CDR1 SNHLY, CDR2 FYNNEI. Unmatched junction bases numbered 0, after V lost 8 bases and J lost 4 bases. In DNA, the CDR3 is TGTGCCAGCGGACAGGGGTACGAGCAGTACGTC. Residues: CASGQGYEQYV.

The chain is built from TRBV27 and TRBJ2-4; 11 bases are shared with TRBD2. The germline V gene has CDR1 MNHEY and CDR2 SMNVEV (reference sequence). Unmatched junction bases numbered 1, after V lost 2 bases and J lost 1 base. The CDR3 spans 16 residues. This CDR3 is CASSLRTSGAKNIQYF. CDR3 bases: TGTGCCAGCAGTTTACGGACTAGCGGGGCCAAAAACATTCAGTACTTC.

This chain uses TRBV9 with TRBJ2-5; maybe TRBD1 (6 bases). Trimming cost V 0 bases and J 5 bases, with 14 bases left between them. The CDR3 totals 15 residues. The V gene's germline CDR1 is SGDLS and CDR2 YYNGEE. The chain's CDR3 is CASSVVGTNSETQYF. The CDR3 coding sequence is TGTGCCAGCAGCGTAGTTGGGACAAATAGTGAGACCCAGTACTTC.

This clone was recorded once. This chain joins TRBV2 and TRBJ1-2; a weak D match, TRBD1 (5 bases). This CDR3 region has 15 residues. V was shortened by 4 bases and J by 4 bases, with 16 bases between the two germline ends. From germline, CDR1 is SNHLY and CDR2 FYNNEI. DNA for the CDR3: TGTGCCAGCAGTGTATCAGGGCCTCTTGGCTATGGCTACACCTTC. This translates into CASSVSGPLGYGYTF. Full variable domain (outside the CDR3, taken from reference TRBV2 and TRBJ1-2): EPEVTQTPSHQVTQMGQEVILRCVPISNHLYFYWYRQILGQKVEFLVSFYNNEISEKSEIFDDQFSVERPDGSNFTLKIRSTKLEDSAMYFCASSVSGPLGYGYTFGSGTRLTVV.

The chain is built from TRBV6-5 and TRBJ1-1; the match to TRBD1 covers 8 bases. The CDR3 covers 14 residues. In germline, CDR1 is MNHEY, CDR2 SVGAGI. J was trimmed by 1 base and V by 7 bases; bases with no gene match: 5. CDR3 in DNA: TGTGCCAGCACCATCAGGGGGCCGAACACTGAAGCTTTCTTT. Protein product: CASTIRGPNTEAFF.

The count of this clone is one. The chain combines TRBV7-3 with TRBJ2-6; 7 positions agree with TRBD1. With V trimmed by 5 bases and J by 0 bases, 7 bases remained unmatched. Looked up from germline, CDR1 is SGHTA and CDR2 is FQGTGA. The CDR3 covers 17 residues. DNA for the CDR3: TGTGCCAGCAGCCCCGGACAGGCTTACTCTGGGGCCAACGTCCTGACTTTC. Translation gives CASSPGQAYSGANVLTF.

In this sample, this clone turned up once. The chain combines TRBV19 with TRBJ1-4, with a tentative D call TRBD1 (6 bases). The CDR3 has 13 residues. The V gene lost 8 bases and the J gene lost 6 bases, with 13 bases spanning the gap. The germline V gene encodes CDR1 LNHDA and CDR2 SQIVND (reference sequence). CDR3 sequence (DNA): TGTGCCAGTTTGGGGGCCGGCGATGAAAAACTGTTTTTT. Residues: CASLGAGDEKLFF.

J is TRBJ2-1 and V is TRBV19, with 13 bases that match TRBD2. The trim removed 4 bases at V and 9 bases at J, leaving 6 bases unmatched. Germline V lookup: CDR1 LNHDA, CDR2 SQIVND (reference sequence). This CDR3 has 15 residues. The CDR3 loop reads CASSRTSGRAGEQFF. CDR3 DNA: TGTGCCAGTAGTAGAACTAGCGGGAGGGCGGGTGAGCAGTTCTTC.

V is TRBV7-2 and J is TRBJ1-2, with TRBD1 matching over 11 bases. V lost 5 bases and J lost 6; bases outside the gene matches: 11. This CDR3 has 16 amino acids. CDR1 is SGHTA, CDR2 FQGNSA, per germline. DNA of the CDR3: TGTGCCAGCAGCCCGGGACAGGGGGTCTCGGGTCATGGCTACACCTTC. Amino acid sequence: CASSPGQGVSGHGYTF.

The CDR3 DNA follows: TGTGCCAGCAAGATGACAGGGGGAGATCAGCCCCAGCATTTT. Protein: CASKMTGGDQPQHF. The chain is built from TRBV2 and TRBJ1-5; TRBD1 agrees at 9 bases. The CDR3 loop spans 14 amino acids. CDR1 is SNHLY and CDR2 is FYNNEI in the germline V gene. With 7 bases clipped from V and 5 bases from J, the junction kept 6 bases outside the gene matches.

The chain combines TRBV3-1 (or the pseudogene TRBV3-2) with TRBJ2-2; 9 nucleotides align to TRBD1. The V and J ends lost 4 bases and 3 bases, in that order; junction bases with no gene match: 9. Germline CDR1 and CDR2: LGHDT and YNNKEL (reference sequence). CDR3 length: 17 residues. CDR3 coding DNA: TGTGCCAGCAGCCCGCACAGGGGGCTGGGGGACACCGGGGAGCTGTTTTTT. Its translation: CASSPHRGLGDTGELFF.

V is TRBV7-9 and J is TRBJ2-1; 8 nucleotides agree with TRBD2. CDR3 length: 15 amino acids. V shed 4 bases, J shed 9 bases, and the junction held 11 bases outside the gene matches. Germline CDR1 is SEHNR and CDR2 is FQNEAQ (reference sequence). The CDR3 sequence: CASSYSGSGRSEQFF. In nucleotides, the CDR3 is TGTGCCAGCAGCTACAGCGGGAGCGGCAGGAGTGAGCAGTTCTTC.

The sample holds one count of this clone. This chain links TRBV5-4 with TRBJ2-5; 9 bases are a match to TRBD2. Looked up from germline, CDR1 is SGHNT and CDR2 is YYREEE (reference sequence). V dropped 4 bases and J dropped 2; count of bases not matched to a gene: 12. The CDR3 has 17 amino acids. The CDR3 region has the DNA TGTGCCAGCAGCGAACCCCCCCTAGCGGGAATACAAGAGACCCAGTACTTC. Translated: CASSEPPLAGIQETQYF.

This chain uses TRBV2 with TRBJ1-1; no reliable D call. Germline CDR1 reads SNHLY; CDR2 reads FYNNEI. The CDR3 runs 14 residues. V lost 7 bases and J lost 6, with 18 bases in between. CDR3 amino acids: CASTRKKSFAEAFF. The DNA of the CDR3 is TGTGCCAGCACTAGGAAGAAATCTTTCGCTGAAGCTTTCTTT.

The chain joins TRBV27 to TRBJ1-5, with TRBD1 matching 8 bases. V shed 5 bases and J 5 bases; nucleotides not matched to a gene: 8. CDR3 size: 15 residues. CDR1 is MNHEY and CDR2 is SMNVEV in the germline V gene (reference sequence). The CDR3 DNA follows: TGTGCCAGCAGTCTCAGACAGGGGCCGTATCAGCCCCAGCATTTT. Protein: CASSLRQGPYQPQHF.

The V and J genes are TRBV7-6 and TRBJ1-3; TRBD1 aligns across 9 bases. The J segment lost 3 bases and the V segment lost 4 bases, leaving 4 bases of the junction unmatched. The CDR3 consists of 15 residues. Germline V gene lookup returns CDR1 SGHVS and CDR2 FNYEAQ. This CDR3 is CASSSGQGLGNTIYF. CDR3 bases: TGTGCCAGCAGCTCGGGACAGGGACTTGGAAACACCATATATTTT.

The J gene is TRBJ1-2, the V gene TRBV5-1; D might be TRBD1 (5 bases). Per germline, CDR1 SGHRS and CDR2 YFSETQ. This CDR3 is 13 amino acids long. Deletions cut 0 bases from V and 7 bases from J, with 10 bases between. The CDR3 sequence: CASSLDGAGGYTF. CDR3 coding DNA: TGCGCCAGCAGCTTGGATGGGGCTGGTGGCTACACCTTC.